This T cell receptor (beta chain) emerged from a study of OX40 agonist ivuxolimab in advanced cancers. Study-wide context: Patients in the trial were receiving intravenous ivuxolimab every 2 weeks, at doses of 0.01 to 10 mg/kg. Each dose-escalation patient presented with hepatocellular carcinoma, melanoma, renal cell or head and neck cancer. Prior anti-PD-1, anti-PD-L1 or anti-CTLA-4 therapy did not bar entry, and more than 35% had some.

The method was immunoSEQ multiplex PCR; TCRdb's version includes in-frame clones alone and lacks a portion of them. The sample holds tens of thousands of clones; about 90% are singletons and the top ten take around 31%. The CDR3 has 19 amino acids. Losses at the gene ends were 0 bases for V and 1 base for J; bases not matched to a gene: 8. Turning to this clone: Different DNA sequences within this sample yield the same CDR3.

The chain links TRBV23-1 to TRBJ1-5; 11 nucleotides agree with TRBD1. TRBV23-1 is reported as an ORF; its role is uncertain. This specimen was CD4+ or CD8+ T cells sorted from blood, taken in a trial of the OX40 agonist ivuxolimab. This clonotype was sampled from an adult with an advanced solid tumor such as melanoma, head and neck, liver or kidney cancer. The DNA for the CDR3 is TGCGCCAGCAGTCAATCGGGGGACAGGGGGAAAGTAAGCAATCAGCCCCAGCATTTT. Translation gives CASSQSGDRGKVSNQPQHF.